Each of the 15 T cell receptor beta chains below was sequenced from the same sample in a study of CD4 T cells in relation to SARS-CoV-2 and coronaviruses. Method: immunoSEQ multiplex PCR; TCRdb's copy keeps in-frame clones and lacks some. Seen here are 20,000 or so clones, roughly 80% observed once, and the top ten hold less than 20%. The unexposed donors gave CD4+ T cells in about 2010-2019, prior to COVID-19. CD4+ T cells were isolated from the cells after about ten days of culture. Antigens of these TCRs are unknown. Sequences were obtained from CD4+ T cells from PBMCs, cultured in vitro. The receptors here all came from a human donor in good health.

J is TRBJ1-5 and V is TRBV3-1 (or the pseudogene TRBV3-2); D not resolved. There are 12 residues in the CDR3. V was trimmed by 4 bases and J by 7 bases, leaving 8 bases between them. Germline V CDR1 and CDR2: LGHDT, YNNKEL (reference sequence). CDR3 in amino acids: CASSLHGQPQHF. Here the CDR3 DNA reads TGTGCCAGCAGCCTACACGGACAGCCCCAGCATTTT.

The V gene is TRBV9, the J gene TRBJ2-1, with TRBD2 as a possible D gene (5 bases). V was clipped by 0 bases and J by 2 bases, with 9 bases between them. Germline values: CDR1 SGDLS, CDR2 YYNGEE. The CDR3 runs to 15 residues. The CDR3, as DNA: TGTGCCAGCAGCGTAGAAGCGGCGACCTACAATGAGCAGTTCTTC. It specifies CASSVEAATYNEQFF. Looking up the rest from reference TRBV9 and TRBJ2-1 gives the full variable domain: DSGVTQTPKHLITATGQRVTLRCSPRSGDLSVYWYQQSLDQGLQFLIQYYNGEERAKGNILERFSAQQFPDLHSELNLSSLELGDSALYFCASSVEAATYNEQFFGPGTRLTVL.

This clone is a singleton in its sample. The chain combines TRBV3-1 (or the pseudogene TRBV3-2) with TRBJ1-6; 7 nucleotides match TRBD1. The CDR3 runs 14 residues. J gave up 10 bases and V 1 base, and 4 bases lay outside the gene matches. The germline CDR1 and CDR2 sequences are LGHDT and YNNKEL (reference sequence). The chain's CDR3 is CASSQGQGGSPLHF. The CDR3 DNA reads TGTGCCAGCAGCCAAGGACAGGGAGGATCACCCCTCCACTTT.

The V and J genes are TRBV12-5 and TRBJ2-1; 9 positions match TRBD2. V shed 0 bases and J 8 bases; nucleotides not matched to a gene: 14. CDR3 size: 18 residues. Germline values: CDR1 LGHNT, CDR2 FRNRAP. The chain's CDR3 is CASGLVLEGLAGFDEQFF. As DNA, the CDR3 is TGTGCTAGTGGTTTGGTCCTGGAGGGGCTAGCGGGATTTGATGAGCAGTTCTTC.

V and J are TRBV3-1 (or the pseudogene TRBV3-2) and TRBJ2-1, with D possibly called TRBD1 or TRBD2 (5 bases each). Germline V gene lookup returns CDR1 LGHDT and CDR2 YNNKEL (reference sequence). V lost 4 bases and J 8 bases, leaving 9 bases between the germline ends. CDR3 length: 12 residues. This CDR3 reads CASSRLGDEQFF. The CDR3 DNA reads TGTGCCAGCAGCCGCTTGGGGGATGAGCAGTTCTTC.

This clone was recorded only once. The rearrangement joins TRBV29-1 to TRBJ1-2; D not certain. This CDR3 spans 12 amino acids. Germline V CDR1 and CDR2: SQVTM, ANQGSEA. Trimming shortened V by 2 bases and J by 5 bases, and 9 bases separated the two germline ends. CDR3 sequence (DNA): TGCAGCGTTGAAAGGCAAACTTATGGCTACACCTTC. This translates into CSVERQTYGYTF.

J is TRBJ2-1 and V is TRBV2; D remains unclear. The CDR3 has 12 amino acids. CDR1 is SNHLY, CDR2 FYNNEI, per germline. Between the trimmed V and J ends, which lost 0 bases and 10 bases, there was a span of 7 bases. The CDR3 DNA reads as TGTGCCAGCAGTGAAGCTGAAATAGAGCAGTTCTTC. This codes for CASSEAEIEQFF.

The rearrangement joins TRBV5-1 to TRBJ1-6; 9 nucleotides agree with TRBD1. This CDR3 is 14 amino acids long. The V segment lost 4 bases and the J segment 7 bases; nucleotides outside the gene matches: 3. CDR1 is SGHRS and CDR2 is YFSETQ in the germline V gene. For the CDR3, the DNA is TGCGCCAGCAGCCCGGGACAGGGAAATTCACCCCTCCACTTT. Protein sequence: CASSPGQGNSPLHF.

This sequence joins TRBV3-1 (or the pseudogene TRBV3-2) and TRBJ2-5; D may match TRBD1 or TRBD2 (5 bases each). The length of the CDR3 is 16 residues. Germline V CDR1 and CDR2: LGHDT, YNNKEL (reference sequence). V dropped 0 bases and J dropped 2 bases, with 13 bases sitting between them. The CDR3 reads CASSQDRPGRQETQYF. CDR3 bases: TGTGCCAGCAGCCAAGATCGACCAGGGAGACAAGAGACCCAGTACTTC.

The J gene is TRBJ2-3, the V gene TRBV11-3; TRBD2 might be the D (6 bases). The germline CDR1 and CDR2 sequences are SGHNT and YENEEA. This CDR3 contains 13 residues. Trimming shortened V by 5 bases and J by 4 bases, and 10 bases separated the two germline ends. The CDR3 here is CASSRGGADTQYF. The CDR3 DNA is TGTGCCAGCAGCCGGGGAGGTGCAGATACGCAGTATTTT.

The CDR3 nucleotides read TGCGCCAGCAGCCAAGATTCGGACAACACCGGGGAGCTGTTTTTT. It encodes CASSQDSDNTGELFF. V usage is TRBV4-1 and J usage is TRBJ2-2; D uncertain. The CDR3 covers 15 residues. Trimming removed 0 bases from V and 2 bases from J, with 7 bases in between. Looked up from germline, CDR1 is MGHRA and CDR2 is YSYEKL.

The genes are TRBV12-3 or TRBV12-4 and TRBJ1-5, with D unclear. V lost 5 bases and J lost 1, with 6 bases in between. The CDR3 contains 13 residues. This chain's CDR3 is CASSPQSNQPQHF. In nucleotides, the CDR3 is TGTGCCAGCAGTCCACAAAGCAATCAGCCCCAGCATTTT.

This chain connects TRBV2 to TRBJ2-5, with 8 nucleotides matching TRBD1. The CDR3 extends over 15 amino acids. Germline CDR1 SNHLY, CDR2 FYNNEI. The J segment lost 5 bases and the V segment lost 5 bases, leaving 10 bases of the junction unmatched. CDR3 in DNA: TGTGCCAGCAGTTCGGACAGGGTGCCGTTGGAGACCCAGTACTTC. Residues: CASSSDRVPLETQYF.

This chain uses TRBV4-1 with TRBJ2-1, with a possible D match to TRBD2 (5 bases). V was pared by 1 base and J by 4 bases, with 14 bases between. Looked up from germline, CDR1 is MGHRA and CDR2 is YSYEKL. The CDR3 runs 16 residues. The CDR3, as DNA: TGCGCCAGCAGCCAAGTAGACTTAAGAGGGTACAATGAGCAGTTCTTC. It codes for CASSQVDLRGYNEQFF.

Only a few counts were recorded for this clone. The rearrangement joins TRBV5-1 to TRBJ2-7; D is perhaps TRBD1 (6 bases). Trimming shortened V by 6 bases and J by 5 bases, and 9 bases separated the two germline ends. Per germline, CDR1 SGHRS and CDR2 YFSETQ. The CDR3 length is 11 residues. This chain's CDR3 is CASKQGDEQYF. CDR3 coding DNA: TGCGCCAGCAAACAGGGAGACGAGCAGTACTTC.